Described below is a single T cell receptor (beta chain) sequence and its context. The authors' processing: Amplification of reference gene primers provided the estimated nucleated cell counts. Sequencing used immunoSEQ multiplex PCR; TCRdb keeps in-frame clones, though not all of them. For V, J and clone size, that table is used; D and trimming come from the DNA. The sample carries some 68,000 clones, 80% to 90% recorded once. Germline V gives CDR1 SNHLY, CDR2 FYNNEI. V was pared by 8 bases and J by 7 bases, with 15 bases between. This CDR3 has 13 amino acids. This sample is drawn from a study of blood T cell repertoires in COVID-19. Study background: Sources were T cells, B-cell-depleted T cells, or PBMCs; the material itself was cDNA or gDNA.

What was sequenced was peripheral blood. The chain couples TRBV2 to TRBJ2-1, with a possible D match to TRBD2 (6 bases). The source is a man aged 50 or older with active COVID-19. CDR3 residues: CASGVGGWNEQFF. The CDR3 bases are TGTGCCAGCGGGGTAGGAGGGTGGAATGAGCAGTTCTTC.